This record covers a single T cell receptor beta chain. These data originate in a study of blood T cell repertoires in COVID-19. Overall study context: T cells, B-cell-depleted T cells, or PBMCs provided the cDNA or gDNA that served as material.

This CDR3 is built from 15 residues. Germline V gives CDR1 LGHNT, CDR2 FRNRAP. The junction had 10 bases not matched to a gene; V was cut back by 6 bases and J by 3 bases. Generated by immunoSEQ multiplex PCR, the TCRdb table keeps only in-frame clones and is missing some. The sample shows around 200,000 clones, under 80% of them seen only once. The sample taken for sequencing was peripheral blood. This sequence joins TRBV12-5 and TRBJ1-2; TRBD1 matches 7 bases. This TCR was sampled from a woman aged 45-60 years with acute or convalescent COVID-19. DNA of the CDR3: TGTGCTAGTGGCTTTAGACAGGGTTTAGACTATGGCTACACCTTC. Translated: CASGFRQGLDYGYTF.